This entry lists 17 T cell receptor beta chains sequenced from one sample in a study of B cell selection in AIRE deficiency. Using immunoSEQ multiplex PCR, the repertoire was profiled, and TCRdb retains in-frame clones only, with some absent. The sample has tens of thousands of clones; around 97% are singletons. Conventional CD4 T cells were sorted as CD4+CD127+ cells. The source material was conventional CD4+ T cells sorted from PBMCs. All receptors derive from a human donor with AIRE deficiency.

The chain is built from TRBV28 and TRBJ1-2; D unresolved. Trimming pared 11 bases from V and 9 bases from J, leaving 22 bases between. Germline-derived CDR1 and CDR2 are MDHEN and SYDVKM. The CDR3 length is 13 residues. CDR3 in DNA: TGTGCCTGTCAGGACGGGCGTCTAAATCGCTACACCTTC. It encodes CACQDGRLNRYTF.

The V call is TRBV14, the J call TRBJ1-1; D is ambiguous. This CDR3 has 13 residues. The V end was cut by 3 bases, the J end by 3 bases, with 8 bases between. From germline, CDR1 is SGHDN and CDR2 FVKESK. The CDR3 DNA reads TGTGCCAGCAGCCAGTATCCTGACACTGAAGCTTTCTTT. It specifies CASSQYPDTEAFF.

The chain couples TRBV7-2 to TRBJ1-1, with no clear D. V lost 2 bases to trimming and J lost 0 bases, with 7 bases between them. CDR3 size: 14 residues. Germline-derived CDR1 and CDR2 are SGHTA and FQGNSA. In DNA, the CDR3 is TGTGCCAGCAGCTTAAGACCGCTGAACACTGAAGCTTTCTTT. It translates to CASSLRPLNTEAFF. The full variable domain, completed using reference TRBV7-2 and TRBJ1-1, is GAGVSQSPSNKVTEKGKDVELRCDPISGHTALYWYRQSLGQGLEFLIYFQGNSAPDKSGLPSDRFSAERTGGSVSTLTIQRTQQEDSAVYLCASSLRPLNTEAFFGQGTRLTVV.

V usage is TRBV28 and J usage is TRBJ1-5; the D is unclear. Germline V CDR1 and CDR2: MDHEN, SYDVKM. This CDR3 is 12 amino acids long. V was clipped by 7 bases and J by 7 bases, with 11 bases between them. The DNA of the CDR3 is TGTGCCAGCACCTTCCCCAGCCAGCCCCAGCATTTT. Residues: CASTFPSQPQHF.

The chain links TRBV11-2 to TRBJ2-7, with D uncertain. The CDR3 length is 13 residues. Germline lookup yields CDR1 SGHAT and CDR2 FQNNGV. V gave up 4 bases and J gave up 3 bases, with 10 bases separating them. The CDR3 region is CASSSHTNYEQYF. Written as DNA, the CDR3 is TGTGCCAGCAGCTCCCACACCAACTACGAGCAGTACTTC.

This chain joins TRBV6-1 and TRBJ2-1; D is ambiguous. This CDR3 comprises 16 residues. V lost 0 bases and J 1 base, leaving 10 bases between the germline ends. Germline loops: CDR1 MNHNS, CDR2 SASEGT. The CDR3 region is CASSEALSGSYNEQFF. CDR3 bases: TGTGCCAGCAGTGAAGCGCTTAGTGGATCCTACAATGAGCAGTTCTTC.

V and J are TRBV2 and TRBJ2-2; no definite D call. CDR1 and CDR2 (germline): SNHLY, FYNNEI. Trimming took 6 bases from V and 4 from J, leaving 12 bases between them. The CDR3 is made up of 14 amino acids. The CDR3 DNA reads as TGTGCCAGCAGAGGTCGCGCGCCCACCGGGGAGCTGTTTTTT. It specifies CASRGRAPTGELFF.

The gene calls are TRBV19 and TRBJ2-3; D may be TRBD1 (6 bases). There are 17 residues in the CDR3. Trimming took 6 bases from V and 2 from J, leaving 21 bases between them. From germline, CDR1 is LNHDA and CDR2 SQIVND (reference sequence). CDR3 sequence: CASRTIGQGPFTDTQYF. CDR3 nucleotide sequence: TGTGCCAGTAGGACCATTGGGCAGGGGCCATTCACAGATACGCAGTATTTT.

The chain couples TRBV11-2 to TRBJ1-1, with D unclear. This CDR3 is 15 amino acids long. Trimming removed 0 bases from V and 1 base from J, with 9 bases in between. From germline, CDR1 is SGHAT and CDR2 FQNNGV. The CDR3 reads CASSLEAGRNTEAFF. CDR3 DNA: TGTGCCAGCAGCTTAGAGGCAGGTCGGAACACTGAAGCTTTCTTT.

This clone was counted once. V and J are TRBV7-2 and TRBJ2-7, with D possibly being TRBD1 (6 bases). The CDR3 covers 14 residues. Looked up from germline, CDR1 is SGHTA and CDR2 is FQGNSA. V was cut by 1 base and J by 3 bases, with 10 bases left in between. CDR3 loop: CASSLEGESYEQYF. CDR3 sequence (DNA): TGTGCCAGCAGCTTAGAGGGGGAGAGCTACGAGCAGTACTTC.

This chain uses TRBV7-2 with TRBJ2-2; D might be TRBD1 (5 bases). The germline V gene has CDR1 SGHTA and CDR2 FQGNSA. The CDR3 runs 15 residues. With 5 bases removed from V and 2 bases from J, the gap between germline ends came to 12 bases. The CDR3 loop is CASSPGWTNTGELFF. CDR3 nucleotide sequence: TGTGCCAGCAGCCCAGGGTGGACAAACACCGGGGAGCTGTTTTTT.

The rearrangement uses TRBV18 and TRBJ2-1; TRBD2 matches at 9 bases. The junction had 5 bases not matched to a gene; V was cut back by 3 bases and J by 2 bases. Germline CDR1 and CDR2: KGHSH and LQKENI. The CDR3 is 16 residues long. The CDR3 DNA is TGTGCCAGCTCACCTGGACTAGCGACAACCTACAATGAGCAGTTCTTC. The encoded protein is CASSPGLATTYNEQFF. Variable domain in full (rest from reference TRBV18 and TRBJ2-1): NAGVMQNPRHLVRRRGQEARLRCSPMKGHSHVYWYRQLPEEGLKFMVYLQKENIIDESGMPKERFSAEFPKEGPSILRIQQVVRGDSAAYFCASSPGLATTYNEQFFGPGTRLTVL.

The V gene is TRBV7-9, the J gene TRBJ2-3; perhaps TRBD1 as D (6 bases). The CDR3 spans 15 residues. Germline V gives CDR1 SEHNR, CDR2 FQNEAQ (reference sequence). V was cut by 5 bases and J by 6 bases, with 18 bases left in between. The CDR3 loop is CASSLRRGLGDTQYF. The CDR3 bases are TGTGCCAGCAGCCTCCGCAGGGGTCTCGGGGATACGCAGTATTTT.

The CDR3 DNA reads TGTGCCAGCAGTTCCGGCAAAGACTGGTCCCTCGAGCAGTACTTC. This gives the protein CASSSGKDWSLEQYF. The V and J genes are TRBV6-5 and TRBJ2-7, with D unresolved. The CDR3 is made up of 15 amino acids. The V end was cut by 4 bases, the J end by 6 bases, with 19 bases between. Germline CDR1 MNHEY, CDR2 SVGAGI.

The chain has TRBV11-3 and TRBJ1-1; TRBD1 agrees at 12 bases. The CDR3 runs to 15 residues. Germline values: CDR1 SGHNT, CDR2 YENEEA. After removal of 5 bases from V and 1 base from J, the junction contained 2 bases not matched to a gene. The CDR3 loop is CASSGGQGANTEAFF. The CDR3 DNA sequence: TGTGCCAGCAGCGGGGGACAGGGGGCGAACACTGAAGCTTTCTTT.

The chain is built from TRBV6-1 and TRBJ1-5, with TRBD1 matching 7 bases. The germline V gene encodes CDR1 MNHNS and CDR2 SASEGT. The CDR3 runs to 14 residues. The ends lost 2 bases at V and 5 bases at J; junction bases unmatched: 3. The CDR3 DNA reads TGTGCCAGCAGTGAAAGGGACAGCTATCAGCCCCAGCATTTT. It encodes CASSERDSYQPQHF.

This chain connects TRBV7-8 to TRBJ2-7; the match to TRBD1 covers 12 bases. This CDR3 contains 15 residues. Losses at the gene ends were 5 bases for V and 6 bases for J; bases not matched to a gene: 8. Germline assignment: CDR1 SGHVS and CDR2 FQNEAQ. CDR3 residues: CASSQGPGQGAEQYF. Written as DNA, the CDR3 is TGTGCCAGCAGCCAGGGGCCGGGACAGGGGGCCGAGCAGTACTTC.